Listed below are T cell receptor beta chains from one sample, sequenced in a study of T cells in Graves' hyperthyroidism and ophthalmopathy. TCRdb independently ran MiXCR on the multiplex PCR reads; one entry per CDR3 protein. The table records roughly 500,000 distinct CDR3 sequences, around 45% of them present only once. Sequencing was carried out using peripheral blood or thyroid tissue (not recorded which). The receptors originated from an adult woman with Graves' disease, either hyperthyroidism or ophthalmopathy (not recorded which). Each CDR3 is given with its conserved first and last residue. The order of the fields is clone size, J gene, D gene, V gene, CDR3 DNA, CDR3 protein. The D gene is left open where the match is weak. Rows may omit the clone size; those that give it use once, few, many or a size class.

>.|TRBJ1-4|.|TRBV15
TGTGCCACCAGCCTCGATCGGGGCACCTACGAAAAACTGTTTTTT
CATSLDRGTYEKLFF
>.|TRBJ2-1|TRBD2|TRBV5-1
TGCGCCAGCAGCCGGACTAGCGGGAGTCCCTACAATGAGCAGTTCTTC
CASSRTSGSPYNEQFF
>once|TRBJ2-5|TRBD1|TRBV25-1
TGTGCCAGCAGTGGGGACAGGGGAGGCCAAGAGACCCAGTACTTC
CASSGDRGGQETQYF
>many|TRBJ2-6|.|TRBV7-9
TGTGCCAGCAGCTTCCCGGGACTTTACGGGGCCAACGTCCTGACTTTC
CASSFPGLYGANVLTF
>.|TRBJ2-5|.|TRBV29-1
TGCAGCGAGATATCACAGCCTCAAGAGACCCAGTACTTC
CSEISQPQETQYF
>.|TRBJ1-2|TRBD1|TRBV10-3
TGTGCCATCAGGGACAGGGTGGAGGACTATGGCTACACCTTC
CAIRDRVEDYGYTF
>many|TRBJ1-4|.|TRBV4-1
TGCGCCAGCAGCCGCGAGGGGATTCCAACTAATGAAAAACTGTTTTTT
CASSREGIPTNEKLFF
>.|TRBJ2-2|.|TRBV19
TGTGCCAGTAGAAAGTGGGGTGGAACCGGGGAGCTGTTTTTT
CASRKWGGTGELFF
>.|TRBJ1-1|.|TRBV7-3
TGTGCCAGCACCCTCTCCCCCATGAACACTGAAGCTTTCTTT
CASTLSPMNTEAFF
>.|TRBJ2-2|.|TRBV19
TGTGCCAGTAGTATGAGGTCGAACACCGGGGAGCTGTTTTTT
CASSMRSNTGELFF
>many|TRBJ1-4|TRBD1|TRBV19
TGTGCCAGTACCGTAGTGGGGACAGGGGAAGAAAAACTGTTTTTT
CASTVVGTGEEKLFF
>.|TRBJ1-5|TRBD1|TRBV19
TGTGCCAGTACCACGACAGGGTTTCGTAGTCAGCCCCAGCATTTT
CASTTTGFRSQPQHF
>.|TRBJ2-5|TRBD1|TRBV24-1
TGTGCCACCAGTGAAGCAGGGACAGAGGAGACCCAGTACTTC
CATSEAGTEETQYF
>.|TRBJ2-5|TRBD2|TRBV7-2
TGTGCCAGCAGCTCTATAGCGGGAGCGCAAGAGACCCAGTACTTC
CASSSIAGAQETQYF
>.|TRBJ2-7|.|TRBV20-1
TGCAGTGCCCTACAGGGATCCTACGAGCAGTACTTC
CSALQGSYEQYF
>.|TRBJ1-2|.|TRBV10-3
TGTGGCACAAGGGGGGGGCGCATCTATGGCTACACCTTC
CGTRGGRIYGYTF
>many|TRBJ1-6|.|TRBV4-1
TGCGCCAGCAGCCAAGATTCTCTCTGGAGGTCACCCCTCCACTTT
CASSQDSLWRSPLHF
>once|TRBJ1-6|.|TRBV6-4
TGTGCCAGCAGAGATCTAGCGGATTCACCCCTCCACTTT
CASRDLADSPLHF
>.|TRBJ2-5|.|TRBV9
TGTGCCAGCAGCGCCCGGACAGACCAAGAGACCCAGTACTTC
CASSARTDQETQYF
>.|TRBJ1-1|.|TRBV30
TGTGCCTGGATTCGCAGGGATCACACTGAAGCTTTCTTT
CAWIRRDHTEAFF
>few|TRBJ1-6|.|TRBV2
TGTGCCAGCACCGACGGGGGGAATTCACCCCTCCACTTT
CASTDGGNSPLHF
>.|TRBJ2-6|.|TRBV12-3/TRBV12-4
TGTGCCAGCAGTTTGAGGGTCAACGTCCTGACTTTC
CASSLRVNVLTF
>.|TRBJ1-2|.|TRBV10-3
TGTGCCATCAGACAAGGGGACGGGGAAAGTGGCTACACCTTC
CAIRQGDGESGYTF
>.|TRBJ1-4|.|TRBV11-2
TGTGCCAGCAGCTTGAATTGGGAAAAACTGCTTTTT
CASSLNWEKLLF
>.|TRBJ1-2|.|TRBV7-9
TGTGCCAGCAAGAAGACAGAATCTGATGGCTACACCTTC
CASKKTESDGYTF
>.|TRBJ2-7|.|TRBV7-2
TGTGCCAGCAGCTTAGCGGGACCGAACTACGAGCAGTACTTC
CASSLAGPNYEQYF
>once|TRBJ1-3|.|TRBV11-2
TGTGCCAGCAGCTCTACTAGCGGGAGGGAGACCATATATTTT
CASSSTSGRETIYF
>.|TRBJ1-1|.|TRBV7-2
TGTGCCAGCAGCTTACGGGGACTGCCGATGAACACTGAAGCTTTCTTT
CASSLRGLPMNTEAFF
>.|TRBJ1-3|TRBD1|TRBV10-2
TGTGCCAGCAGCCAAAACAGGGGTGGAAACACCATATATTTT
CASSQNRGGNTIYF
>few|TRBJ2-5|.|TRBV29-1
TGCAGCGTTGAACGGGCAGGGAAAACCCAGTACTTC
CSVERAGKTQYF
>.|TRBJ1-1|.|TRBV20-1
TGCAGGGTTACTAGCGGGAACACTGAAGCTTTCTTT
CRVTSGNTEAFF
>.|TRBJ1-2|.|TRBV7-9
TGTGCCAGCAGCCTTGGACAGAGAACTAACTATGGCTACACCTTC
CASSLGQRTNYGYTF
>.|TRBJ1-2|.|TRBV11-2
TGTGCCAGCAGCTTAGATAGCGGGGGGCGAGTGAACTATGGCTACACCTTC
CASSLDSGGRVNYGYTF
>.|TRBJ2-7|.|TRBV7-3
TGTGCCAGCCAAGAGTACAGAGATTACGAGCAGTACTTC
CASQEYRDYEQYF
>many|TRBJ1-2|.|TRBV12-3/TRBV12-4
TGTGCCAGCAGTTCCCTAGACTCTGGCGGCTACACCTTC
CASSSLDSGGYTF
>.|TRBJ1-1|.|TRBV7-3
TGTGCCAGCAGAGGGGCAATTTTTAGAGCTTTCTTT
CASRGAIFRAFF
>.|TRBJ2-7|TRBD2|TRBV20-1
TGCAGTGCTGGGCTAGCGGGGAACGAGCAGTACTTC
CSAGLAGNEQYF
>.|TRBJ1-1|.|TRBV10-3
TGTGCCATCAGTACAGGGCGCCTTCCCGATGTGAACACTGAAGCTTTCTTT
CAISTGRLPDVNTEAFF
>.|TRBJ2-7|.|TRBV20-1
TGCAGTGCCCAACGGGTGGCTAGCCCCACCAAAAGCTACGAGCAGTACTTC
CSAQRVASPTKSYEQYF
>.|TRBJ2-5|TRBD2|TRBV9
TGTGCCAGCAGCGTAGGGACTAGCGGGGTTCAAGAGACCCAGTACTTC
CASSVGTSGVQETQYF
>many|TRBJ2-5|TRBD2|TRBV7-2
TGTGCCAGCAGCTTCGGAGCGGGGCAAGAGACCCAGTACTTC
CASSFGAGQETQYF
>.|TRBJ2-7|.|TRBV7-2
TGTGCCAGCAGCTTCGGCAAGGTTTACGAGCAGTACTTC
CASSFGKVYEQYF
>.|TRBJ2-7|TRBD1|TRBV2
TGTGCCACCAAAACCGGACAGGGGGCTTCGTACGAGCAGTACTTC
CATKTGQGASYEQYF
>.|TRBJ1-2|TRBD1|TRBV2
TGTACCAGCAGTTTCAGACAGGGGGATGGTGGCTACACCTTC
CTSSFRQGDGGYTF
>many|TRBJ1-2|TRBD1|TRBV7-6
TGTGCCAGCAGCCGTGGACAGGGAGGGATGGGTGGCTACACCTTC
CASSRGQGGMGGYTF
>.|TRBJ1-2|.|TRBV5-1
TGCGCCAGCAGCGTTGGGGGTTGGGCCTTC
CASSVGGWAF
>many|TRBJ1-1|.|TRBV20-1
TGCAGTGCTAGAAATACGGGGACTTGGGCTGAAGCTTTCTTT
CSARNTGTWAEAFF
>.|TRBJ1-3|.|TRBV5-1
TGCGCCAGCAGCCGGGAAGGAAACACCATATATTTT
CASSREGNTIYF
>.|TRBJ2-1|.|TRBV20-1
TGCAGTCCCGACGGCTCTACTGGTTATGAGCAGTTCTTC
CSPDGSTGYEQFF
>.|TRBJ2-2|.|TRBV20-1
TGCAGTGCTAGCCCCGGGGAGCTGTTTTTT
CSASPGELFF
>.|TRBJ1-2|.|TRBV24-1
TGTGCCACCAGTGATCCGGGCTATGGCTACACCTTC
CATSDPGYGYTF
>once|TRBJ1-5|.|TRBV20-1
TGCAGTTTAGGGGGGGAGTATCAGCCCCAGCATTTT
CSLGGEYQPQHF
>many|TRBJ1-1|.|TRBV28
TGTGCCAGCATCAGGCAGATGAACACTGAAGCTTTCTTT
CASIRQMNTEAFF
>.|TRBJ1-5|.|TRBV9
TGTGCCAGCAGCGTAGGACGTGGAAATCAGCCCCAGCATTTT
CASSVGRGNQPQHF
>many|TRBJ2-7|.|TRBV4-1
TGCGCCAGCAGCCACGGGCGCGAGCAGTACTTC
CASSHGREQYF